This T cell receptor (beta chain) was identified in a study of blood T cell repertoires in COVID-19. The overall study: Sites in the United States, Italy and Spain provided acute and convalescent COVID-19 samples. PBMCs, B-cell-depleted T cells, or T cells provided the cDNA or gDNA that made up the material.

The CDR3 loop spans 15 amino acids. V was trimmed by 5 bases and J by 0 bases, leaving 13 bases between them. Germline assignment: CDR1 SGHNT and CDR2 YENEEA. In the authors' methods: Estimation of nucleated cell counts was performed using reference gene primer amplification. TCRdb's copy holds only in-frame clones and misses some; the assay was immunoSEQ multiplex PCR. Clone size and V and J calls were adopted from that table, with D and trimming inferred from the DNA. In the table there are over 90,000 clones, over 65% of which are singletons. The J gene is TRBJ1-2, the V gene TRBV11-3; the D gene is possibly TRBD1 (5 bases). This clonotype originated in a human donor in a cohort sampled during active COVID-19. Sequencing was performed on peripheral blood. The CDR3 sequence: CASSRSRTTNYGYTF. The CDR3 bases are TGTGCCAGCAGCCGGAGCAGGACAACTAACTATGGCTACACCTTC.